One T cell receptor beta chain is described in this entry. This CDR3 has 12 residues. CDR1 is MDHEN, CDR2 SYDVKM, per germline. The V end lost 11 bases, the J end lost 3 bases, and 11 bases lay between the germline ends. This sample is drawn from a study of cytotoxic CD8 clonotypes in ibrutinib-treated CLL. The overall study: Productive templates averaged 255,043 per sample, and productive rearrangements 85,000 to 100,000.

Clones were read by immunoSEQ multiplex PCR, and TCRdb kept only the in-frame ones, dropping some. This table holds some 300,000 clones, almost 80% found once. This specimen consisted of PBMCs, obtained before ibrutinib treatment. The sequence came from a human donor with chronic lymphocytic leukemia. The chain has TRBV28 and TRBJ2-1, with D possibly matching TRBD2 (6 bases). In DNA form, the CDR3 reads TGTGCCGGTAGCGGACTCTACAATGAGCAGTTCTTC. It yields the protein CAGSGLYNEQFF.